The 18 T cell receptor beta chains given below trace back to one sample, sequenced in a study of cytomegalovirus exposure and HLA in healthy donors. PCR involved 60 Vbeta and 13 Jbeta primers. Only in-frame clones appear in the TCRdb table, and some are missing; sequencing was by immunoSEQ multiplex PCR. The sample holds 150,000 or so clones, 80% seen once. Sequenced: PBMCs. The receptors derive from a man younger than 40 in good health and CMV-seropositive.

This clone was observed a few times. The V call is TRBV18, the J call TRBJ2-3; D gene unclear. The germline V gene encodes CDR1 KGHSH and CDR2 LQKENI. Trimming took 6 bases from V and 6 from J, leaving 16 bases between them. The CDR3 length is 14 residues. The CDR3 protein is CASSLQTTQDTQYF. CDR3 nucleotide sequence: TGTGCCAGCTCCTTGCAGACAACCCAGGATACGCAGTATTTT. Full variable domain (remainder filled in from reference TRBV18 and TRBJ2-3): NAGVMQNPRHLVRRRGQEARLRCSPMKGHSHVYWYRQLPEEGLKFMVYLQKENIIDESGMPKERFSAEFPKEGPSILRIQQVVRGDSAAYFCASSLQTTQDTQYFGPGTRLTVL.

V usage is TRBV7-2 and J usage is TRBJ2-5; 11 nucleotides agree with TRBD2. This CDR3 contains 15 residues. The germline V gene has CDR1 SGHTA and CDR2 FQGNSA. V gave up 7 bases and J gave up 4 bases; unmatched junction bases: 8. This CDR3 is CASTATGLAGETQYF. The CDR3 DNA follows: TGTGCCAGCACCGCAACAGGACTAGCGGGAGAGACCCAGTACTTC.

V gene TRBV2 combines with J gene TRBJ1-2; 8 bases are shared with TRBD1. This CDR3 contains 16 residues. CDR1 is SNHLY and CDR2 is FYNNEI in the germline V gene. Trimming took 6 bases from V and 6 from J; bases not matched to a gene: 15. The CDR3 sequence: CASRRGTGQHYDGYTF. The CDR3 DNA follows: TGTGCCAGCAGGCGGGGGACAGGACAACATTACGATGGCTACACCTTC.

This chain uses TRBV2 with TRBJ1-2; maybe TRBD1 (6 bases). This CDR3 comprises 13 residues. Trimming removed 6 bases at V and 5 bases at J, with 13 bases between. CDR1 SNHLY and CDR2 FYNNEI come from the germline V gene. The DNA for the CDR3 is TGTGCCAGCAGGGGGGCGCGAGAATATGGCTACACCTTC. Amino acids: CASRGAREYGYTF.

V is TRBV7-2 and J is TRBJ2-5, with TRBD2 matching 11 bases. Germline lookup yields CDR1 SGHTA and CDR2 FQGNSA. Trimming at V came to 5 bases and at J to 5 bases, leaving 10 bases not matched to a gene. The CDR3 consists of 16 residues. CDR3 sequence: CASSQSSGRVGETQYF. Here the CDR3 DNA reads TGTGCCAGCAGCCAAAGTAGCGGGAGGGTAGGGGAGACCCAGTACTTC.

The gene calls are TRBV9 and TRBJ1-4; 10 bases line up with TRBD1. The V segment lost 2 bases and the J segment 8 bases; nucleotides outside the gene matches: 6. CDR1 SGDLS and CDR2 YYNGEE come from the germline V gene. The CDR3 has 15 residues. The chain's CDR3 is CASSVHGTGEEKLFF. The CDR3 coding sequence is TGTGCCAGCAGCGTCCACGGGACAGGGGAAGAAAAACTGTTTTTT.

The chain combines TRBV11-2 with TRBJ2-5, with 10 bases identical to TRBD1. The trim removed 5 bases at V and 5 bases at J, leaving 11 bases unmatched. This CDR3 has 16 residues. Germline CDR1 and CDR2: SGHAT and FQNNGV. CDR3 sequence (DNA): TGTGCCAGCAGCCAGGGGGAGGACAGGGGGTGGGAGACCCAGTACTTC. It yields the protein CASSQGEDRGWETQYF.

This rearrangement joins TRBV6-1 to TRBJ2-3; 7 positions match TRBD1. V lost 5 bases and J lost 0; bases outside the gene matches: 2. The CDR3 is 14 amino acids. Germline CDR1 reads MNHNS; CDR2 reads SASEGT. The CDR3, as DNA: TGTGCCAGCAGTTCGGGACAGAGCACAGATACGCAGTATTTT. Translating gives CASSSGQSTDTQYF.

This clone came up a few times. The rearrangement joins TRBV14 to TRBJ2-7; 7 bases agree with TRBD2. V gave up 0 bases and J gave up 3 bases; unmatched junction bases: 2. The CDR3 runs to 14 residues. Germline V CDR1 and CDR2: SGHDN, FVKESK. The CDR3 loop reads CASSQDGGFYEQYF. The CDR3 nucleotides are TGTGCCAGCAGCCAAGACGGGGGGTTCTACGAGCAGTACTTC.

The CDR3 is CASSKGRDEQYF. For the CDR3, the DNA is TGTGCCAGCAGCAAAGGGAGGGACGAGCAGTACTTC. V gene TRBV11-2 combines with J gene TRBJ2-7; 7 nucleotides match TRBD2. Germline values: CDR1 SGHAT, CDR2 FQNNGV. The ends lost 5 bases at V and 5 bases at J; junction bases unmatched: 3. There are 12 residues in the CDR3. Full variable domain (remainder filled in from reference TRBV11-2 and TRBJ2-7): EAGVAQSPRYKIIEKRQSVAFWCNPISGHATLYWYQQILGQGPKLLIQFQNNGVVDDSQLPKDRFSAERLKGVDSTLKIQPAKLEDSAVYLCASSKGRDEQYFGPGTRLTVT.

This chain uses TRBV7-6 with TRBJ2-7, with 13 nucleotides matching TRBD2. This CDR3 contains 17 residues. The ends lost 4 bases at V and 1 base at J; junction bases unmatched: 7. The germline gives CDR1 SGHVS, CDR2 FNYEAQ. The CDR3 nucleotides are TGTGCCAGCAGCTCGGGACTAGCGGGGCCTCTTTCCTACGAGCAGTACTTC. It yields the protein CASSSGLAGPLSYEQYF.

This clone appeared once. The chain links TRBV7-9 to TRBJ1-2; 10 nucleotides align to TRBD1. V gave up 4 bases and J gave up 6 bases; unmatched junction bases: 2. CDR3 length: 13 amino acids. Germline-derived CDR1 and CDR2 are SEHNR and FQNEAQ (reference sequence). CDR3 coding DNA: TGTGCCAGCAGCTATGGGACAGGGGATGGCTACACCTTC. This sequence encodes CASSYGTGDGYTF.

V gene TRBV19 combines with J gene TRBJ2-7; 8 nucleotides agree with TRBD2. In germline, CDR1 is LNHDA, CDR2 SQIVND (reference sequence). V lost 4 bases, J lost 2 bases, and 13 bases stayed unmatched. The CDR3 runs to 17 residues. CDR3 region: CASSNSRGGWRTYEQYF. DNA of the CDR3: TGTGCCAGTAGTAACTCCCGGGGGGGCTGGAGGACCTACGAGCAGTACTTC. The variable domain in full, completed from reference TRBV19 and TRBJ2-7, reads DGGITQSPKYLFRKEGQNVTLSCEQNLNHDAMYWYRQDPGQGLRLIYYSQIVNDFQKGDIAEGYSVSREKKESFPLTVTSAQKNPTAFYLCASSNSRGGWRTYEQYFGPGTRLTVT.

This rearrangement joins TRBV14 to TRBJ2-7; 10 positions match TRBD1. Germline lookup yields CDR1 SGHDN and CDR2 FVKESK. Trimming cost V 2 bases and J 2 bases; bases outside gene matches: 3. This CDR3 is built from 15 residues. CDR3 sequence: CASSQPGQGTYEQYF. The CDR3 bases are TGTGCCAGCAGCCAACCGGGACAGGGGACCTACGAGCAGTACTTC.

This clone was detected a few times. This chain links TRBV7-9 with TRBJ1-4, with 9 bases matching TRBD1. The length of the CDR3 is 14 residues. J gave up 10 bases and V 4 bases, and 7 bases lay outside the gene matches. Germline CDR1 is SEHNR and CDR2 is FQNEAQ (reference sequence). CDR3: CASSSGQGPVKLFF. The CDR3 DNA follows: TGTGCCAGCAGCTCGGGACAGGGCCCAGTAAAACTGTTTTTT.

This chain connects TRBV12-5 to TRBJ2-5; TRBD2 agrees at 7 bases. The germline V gene has CDR1 LGHNT and CDR2 FRNRAP. The CDR3 contains 14 residues. The ends lost 5 bases at V and 7 bases at J; junction bases unmatched: 10. For the CDR3, the DNA is TGTGCTAGTGGTCGCACGGGGGGTGCGACGACCCAGTACTTC. Its protein is CASGRTGGATTQYF.

This clone appeared a single time. V usage is TRBV4-2 and J usage is TRBJ2-5; unclear D gene. The germline gives CDR1 LGHNA, CDR2 YNFKEQ. Deletions cut 1 base from V and 1 base from J, with 10 bases between. CDR3 size: 15 residues. Written as DNA, the CDR3 is TGTGCCAGCAGCCAAGCCTCTAGGCGCCAAGAGACCCAGTACTTC. Translating it yields CASSQASRRQETQYF.

V and J are TRBV5-4 and TRBJ1-5; D might be TRBD1 (6 bases). CDR3 length: 14 residues. Germline V gene lookup returns CDR1 SGHNT and CDR2 YYREEE (reference sequence). V was clipped by 2 bases and J by 5 bases, with 11 bases between them. CDR3 nucleotide sequence: TGTGCCAGCAGCTTTGGGGGCGTAGATCAGCCCCAGCATTTT. Translating gives CASSFGGVDQPQHF.